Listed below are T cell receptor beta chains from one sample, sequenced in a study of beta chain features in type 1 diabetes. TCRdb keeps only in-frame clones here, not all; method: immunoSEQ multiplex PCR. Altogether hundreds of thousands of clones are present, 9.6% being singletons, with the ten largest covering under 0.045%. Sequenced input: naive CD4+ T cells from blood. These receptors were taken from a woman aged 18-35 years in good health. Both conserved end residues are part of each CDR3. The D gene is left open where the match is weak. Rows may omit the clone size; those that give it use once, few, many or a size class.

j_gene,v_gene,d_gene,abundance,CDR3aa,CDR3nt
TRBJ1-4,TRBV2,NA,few,CASVPGRNEKLFF,TGTGCCAGCGTGCCAGGGCGGAATGAAAAACTGTTTTTT
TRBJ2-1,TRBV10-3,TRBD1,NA,CAIRDRGQYNEQFF,TGTGCCATCAGGGACAGGGGGCAATACAATGAGCAGTTCTTC
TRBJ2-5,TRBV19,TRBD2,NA,CASALAGVLETQYF,TGTGCCAGTGCCCTAGCGGGAGTTTTAGAGACCCAGTACTTC
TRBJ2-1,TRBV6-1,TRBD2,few,CASSERGLPPGNEQFF,TGTGCCAGCAGTGAACGGGGACTACCCCCGGGTAATGAGCAGTTCTTC
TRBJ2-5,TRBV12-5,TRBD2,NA,CASGLGSGGARETQYF,TGTGCTAGTGGGCTTGGAAGCGGGGGGGCCAGGGAGACCCAGTACTTC
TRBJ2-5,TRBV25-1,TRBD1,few,CASSLPGTGRGTQYF,TGTGCCAGCAGCTTACCCGGGACAGGGAGAGGGACCCAGTACTTC
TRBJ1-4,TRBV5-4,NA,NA,CASSLEGGSEKLFF,TGTGCCAGCAGCTTGGAAGGAGGGAGTGAAAAACTGTTTTTT
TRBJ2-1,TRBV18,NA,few,CASSPPLAGRANEQFF,TGTGCCAGCTCACCACCACTGGCGGGAAGAGCCAATGAGCAGTTCTTC
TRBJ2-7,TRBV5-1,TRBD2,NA,CASSPGLAGGPSSYEQYF,TGCGCCAGCAGCCCTGGTTTAGCGGGAGGGCCGAGCTCCTACGAGCAGTACTTC
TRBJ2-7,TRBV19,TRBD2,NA,CASSMITSGFTYEQYF,TGTGCCAGTAGTATGATTACTAGCGGGTTTACCTACGAGCAGTACTTC
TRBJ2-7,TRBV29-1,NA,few,CSVSKPGHLISYEQYF,TGCAGCGTCTCTAAGCCGGGACACCTAATCTCCTACGAGCAGTACTTC